The rows below give T cell receptor beta chains drawn from one sample of a study of CD8+ T cells in alopecia areata. Sequencing was performed with immunoSEQ multiplex PCR; in TCRdb, only in-frame clones are kept and a portion is missing. The table has around 290,000 clones, more than 45% seen once. Sequences were derived from CD4+ T cells sorted from blood, sampled at week 24, from a patient treated with tofacitinib. These receptors were collected from a human donor with alopecia areata. Both conserved end residues are part of each CDR3. D genes are given only for firm matches. A row's size may be missing; if present it is once, few, many or a size class.

V gene,J gene,clone size,D gene,CDR3 length,CDR3 protein,CDR3 DNA
TRBV29-1,TRBJ2-7,.,.,12,CSVERTANEQYF,TGCAGCGTTGAGCGGACAGCCAACGAGCAGTACTTC
TRBV9,TRBJ2-2,.,.,16,CASSVEWDRDTGELFF,TGTGCCAGCAGCGTAGAGTGGGACCGAGACACCGGGGAGCTGTTTTTT
TRBV2,TRBJ2-1,.,.,14,CASIGEAALPEQFF,TGTGCCAGCATCGGGGAGGCTGCCCTGCCTGAGCAGTTCTTC
TRBV6-5,TRBJ2-3,.,TRBD1,15,CASSYPTGGTDTQYF,TGTGCCAGCAGTTACCCTACAGGGGGCACAGATACGCAGTATTTT
TRBV20-1,TRBJ2-5,.,.,11,CSALNGETQYF,TGCAGTGCTCTGAATGGGGAGACCCAGTACTTC
TRBV10-3,TRBJ2-5,.,.,12,CAISGRRETQYF,TGTGCCATCAGTGGGAGGCGAGAGACCCAGTACTTC
TRBV18,TRBJ2-3,.,.,16,CASSDGRGGDTDTQYF,TGTGCCAGCTCAGACGGGCGTGGTGGAGACACAGATACGCAGTATTTT
TRBV5-6,TRBJ2-5,few,.,13,CASKTQGGETQYF,TGTGCCAGCAAGACACAGGGCGGGGAGACCCAGTACTTC
TRBV5-1,TRBJ2-3,.,.,15,CASSLDGTGTDTQYF,TGCGCCAGCAGCTTGGACGGCACCGGCACAGATACGCAGTATTTT
TRBV5-1,TRBJ1-4,few,TRBD1,16,CASSLLGQDGPEKLFF,TGCGCCAGCAGCTTGCTCGGACAGGATGGCCCGGAGAAACTGTTTTTT
TRBV30,TRBJ1-4,.,.,15,CAWSVEAGGREKLFF,TGTGCCTGGAGTGTCGAGGCGGGGGGAAGAGAAAAACTGTTTTTT
TRBV29-1,TRBJ2-3,few,.,13,CSVSQGDKDTQYF,TGCAGCGTTTCACAGGGTGACAAAGATACGCAGTATTTT
TRBV15,TRBJ2-7,few,.,14,CATSSLLGVYEQYF,TGTGCCACCAGCTCCCTCTTGGGGGTCTACGAGCAGTACTTC
TRBV29-1,TRBJ2-5,once,.,14,CSVVGRGPQETQYF,TGCAGCGTTGTGGGGCGGGGGCCACAAGAGACCCAGTACTTC
TRBV29-1,TRBJ1-2,.,.,12,CSVVPGQGSYTF,TGCAGCGTTGTTCCGGGGCAGGGAAGCTACACCTTC
TRBV7-9,TRBJ1-4,.,.,15,CASSLVGSTGEKLFF,TGTGCCAGCAGCCTCGTCGGGTCGACGGGTGAAAAACTGTTTTTT
TRBV15,TRBJ2-2,.,TRBD1,14,CATSREQGSGELFF,TGTGCCACCAGCAGAGAACAGGGGTCCGGGGAGCTGTTTTTT
TRBV15,TRBJ1-3,.,.,14,CATSARFSGNTIYF,TGTGCCACCAGCGCCCGGTTCTCTGGAAACACCATATATTTT
TRBV23-1,TRBJ2-3,.,.,18,CASTTKGTRERPTDTQYF,TGCGCCAGCACTACGAAAGGGACACGAGAACGCCCAACAGATACGCAGTATTTT
TRBV30,TRBJ1-1,.,.,13,CAWNARLNTEAFF,TGTGCCTGGAATGCCCGCCTGAACACTGAAGCTTTCTTT
TRBV2,TRBJ2-7,.,TRBD1,14,CASSVDRDAYEQYF,TGTGCCAGCAGTGTGGACAGGGATGCCTACGAGCAGTACTTC
TRBV9,TRBJ2-2,.,TRBD2,17,CASSPKLAGGRAGELFF,TGTGCCAGCAGCCCCAAACTAGCGGGGGGCCGCGCCGGGGAGCTGTTTTTT
TRBV30,TRBJ2-6,.,.,15,CAWCPIRSGANVLTF,TGTGCCTGGTGCCCGATCCGGTCTGGGGCCAACGTCCTGACTTTC
TRBV7-2,TRBJ1-5,.,.,18,CASSLASQGHPSNQPQHF,TGTGCCAGCAGCTTAGCTAGCCAGGGGCATCCTAGCAATCAGCCCCAGCATTTT
TRBV28,TRBJ2-7,few,TRBD1,15,CASRSPGTGSYEQYF,TGTGCCAGCAGGTCCCCCGGGACAGGGTCCTACGAGCAGTACTTC
TRBV30,TRBJ2-2,.,TRBD1,14,CAWGTGRGTGELFF,TGTGCCTGGGGGACAGGGAGAGGCACCGGGGAGCTGTTTTTT
TRBV2,TRBJ1-1,.,.,13,CASSVQLNTEAFF,TGTGCCAGCAGTGTTCAGTTGAACACTGAAGCTTTCTTT
TRBV5-1,TRBJ2-7,.,TRBD1,15,CASSSARDRPGEQYF,TGCGCCAGCAGCTCCGCCAGGGACAGACCCGGCGAGCAGTACTTC
TRBV5-1,TRBJ1-4,few,.,16,CASSTGWKTTNEKLFF,TGCGCCAGCAGCACCGGTTGGAAGACAACTAATGAAAAACTGTTTTTT
TRBV11-2,TRBJ1-4,.,.,14,CASSTGQHNEKLFF,TGTGCCAGCAGCACGGGACAACATAATGAAAAACTGTTTTTT
TRBV4-2,TRBJ2-7,few,TRBD2,15,CASSHGLAGIYEQYF,TGTGCCAGCAGCCACGGACTAGCGGGGATATACGAGCAGTACTTC
TRBV5-1,TRBJ2-2,.,.,15,CASSPTSANTGELFF,TGCGCCAGCAGCCCGACAAGCGCGAACACCGGGGAGCTGTTTTTT
TRBV5-6,TRBJ2-3,.,TRBD2,15,CASSSGTSGRDTQYF,TGTGCCAGCAGCTCCGGGACTAGCGGACGGGATACGCAGTATTTT
TRBV7-6,TRBJ2-3,.,.,11,CASGGVDTQYF,TGTGCCAGCGGTGGGGTGGATACGCAGTATTTT
TRBV30,TRBJ2-1,.,.,14,CALALGSGLWEQFF,TGTGCCTTAGCCCTAGGCAGCGGGCTCTGGGAGCAGTTCTTC
TRBV9,TRBJ1-2,.,.,12,CASSVDRGGYTF,TGTGCCAGCAGCGTTGACCGCGGAGGCTACACCTTC
TRBV29-1,TRBJ2-1,.,.,15,CSVEARVRRDNEQFF,TGCAGCGTTGAAGCGAGGGTTCGAAGGGACAATGAGCAGTTCTTC
TRBV30,TRBJ1-1,.,TRBD1,15,CAWSLLNRGRTEAFF,TGTGCCTGGAGTCTTCTTAACAGGGGTCGGACTGAAGCTTTCTTT
TRBV6-4,TRBJ2-7,.,.,17,CASSDSAGRGFTYEQYF,TGTGCCAGCAGTGACTCAGCCGGCAGGGGTTTTACCTACGAGCAGTACTTC
TRBV6-5,TRBJ2-3,.,TRBD1,14,CASSMTRGQGTQYF,TGTGCCAGCAGTATGACAAGGGGACAGGGAACGCAGTATTTT
TRBV18,TRBJ1-6,few,TRBD1,15,CASSRSTGDNSPLHF,TGTGCCAGCTCACGGTCGACAGGGGATAATTCACCCCTCCACTTT
TRBV9,TRBJ2-4,few,.,14,CASSVDRAKNIQYF,TGTGCCAGCAGCGTAGACCGAGCCAAAAACATTCAGTACTTC
TRBV7-7,TRBJ2-5,.,TRBD1,14,CASSARQGPETQYF,TGTGCTAGCAGCGCAAGACAGGGGCCCGAGACCCAGTACTTC